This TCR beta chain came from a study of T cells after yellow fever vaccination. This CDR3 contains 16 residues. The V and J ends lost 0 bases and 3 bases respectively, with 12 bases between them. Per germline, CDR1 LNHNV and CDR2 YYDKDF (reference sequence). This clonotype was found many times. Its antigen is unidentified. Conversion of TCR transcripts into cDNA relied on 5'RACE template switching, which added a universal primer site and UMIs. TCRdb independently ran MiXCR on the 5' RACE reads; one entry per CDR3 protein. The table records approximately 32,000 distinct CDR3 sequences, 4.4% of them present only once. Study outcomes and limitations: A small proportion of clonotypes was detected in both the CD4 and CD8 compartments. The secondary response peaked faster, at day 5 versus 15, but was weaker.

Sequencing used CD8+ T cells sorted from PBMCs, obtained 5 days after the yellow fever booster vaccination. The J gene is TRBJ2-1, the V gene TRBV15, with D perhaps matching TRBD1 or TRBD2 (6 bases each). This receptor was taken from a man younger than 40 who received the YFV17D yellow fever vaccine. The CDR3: CATSRDLGGNYNEQFF. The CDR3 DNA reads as TGTGCCACCAGCAGAGATCTCGGGGGCAACTACAATGAGCAGTTCTTC.